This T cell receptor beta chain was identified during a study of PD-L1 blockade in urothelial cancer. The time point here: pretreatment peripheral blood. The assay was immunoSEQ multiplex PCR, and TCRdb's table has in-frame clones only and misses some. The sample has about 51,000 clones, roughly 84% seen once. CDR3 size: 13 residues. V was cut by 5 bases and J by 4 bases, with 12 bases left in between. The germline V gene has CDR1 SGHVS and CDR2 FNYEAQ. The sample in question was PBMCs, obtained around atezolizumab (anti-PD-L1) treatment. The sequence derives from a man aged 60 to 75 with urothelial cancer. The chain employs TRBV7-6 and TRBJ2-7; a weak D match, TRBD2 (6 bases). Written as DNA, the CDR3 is TGTGCCAGCAGCGTCACGGAGGGATACGAGCAGTACTTC. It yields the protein CASSVTEGYEQYF.